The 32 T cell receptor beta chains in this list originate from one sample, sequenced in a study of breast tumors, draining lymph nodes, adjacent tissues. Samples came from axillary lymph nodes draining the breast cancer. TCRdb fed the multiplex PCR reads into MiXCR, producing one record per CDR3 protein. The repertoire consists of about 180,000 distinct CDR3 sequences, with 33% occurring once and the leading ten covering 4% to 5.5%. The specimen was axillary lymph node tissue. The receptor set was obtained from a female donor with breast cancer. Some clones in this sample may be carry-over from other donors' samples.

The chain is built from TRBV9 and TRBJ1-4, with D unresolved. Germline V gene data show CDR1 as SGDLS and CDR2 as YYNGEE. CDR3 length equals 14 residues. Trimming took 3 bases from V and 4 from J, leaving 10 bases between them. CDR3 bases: TGTGCCAGCAGCGGGAGGGCTAGTAATGAAAAACTGTTTTTT. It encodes CASSGRASNEKLFF.

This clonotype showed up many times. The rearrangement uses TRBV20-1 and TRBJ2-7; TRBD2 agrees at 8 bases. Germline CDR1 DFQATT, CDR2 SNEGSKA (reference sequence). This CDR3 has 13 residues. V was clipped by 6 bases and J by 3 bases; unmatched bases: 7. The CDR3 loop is CSAVTTSGYEQYF. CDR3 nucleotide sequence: TGCAGTGCCGTTACTACTAGCGGCTACGAGCAGTACTTC.

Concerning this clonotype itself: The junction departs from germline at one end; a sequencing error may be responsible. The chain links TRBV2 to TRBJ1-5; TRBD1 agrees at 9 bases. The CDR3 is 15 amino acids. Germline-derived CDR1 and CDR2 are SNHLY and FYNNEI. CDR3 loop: CASRLSTGGSQPQHF. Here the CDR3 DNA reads TGTGCCAGCAGGCTATCGACAGGGGGGAGTCAGCCCCAGCATTTC.

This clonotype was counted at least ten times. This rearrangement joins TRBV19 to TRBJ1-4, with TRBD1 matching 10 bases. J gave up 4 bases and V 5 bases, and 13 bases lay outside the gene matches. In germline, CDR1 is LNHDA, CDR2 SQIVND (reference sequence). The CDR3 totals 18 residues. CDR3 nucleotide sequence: TGTGCCAGTAGTCCCGACAGGGGGCTTTATCTTGGTAATGAAAAACTGTTTTTT. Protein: CASSPDRGLYLGNEKLFF.

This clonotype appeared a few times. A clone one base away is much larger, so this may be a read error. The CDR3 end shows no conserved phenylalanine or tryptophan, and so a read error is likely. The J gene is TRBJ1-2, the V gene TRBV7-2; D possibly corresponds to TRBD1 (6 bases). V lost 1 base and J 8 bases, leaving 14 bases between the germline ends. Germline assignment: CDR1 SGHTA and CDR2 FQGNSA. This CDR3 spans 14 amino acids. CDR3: CASSLVSGAGGYTL. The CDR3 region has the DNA TGTGCCAGCAGCTTAGTGTCAGGGGCAGGAGGCTACACCCTC.

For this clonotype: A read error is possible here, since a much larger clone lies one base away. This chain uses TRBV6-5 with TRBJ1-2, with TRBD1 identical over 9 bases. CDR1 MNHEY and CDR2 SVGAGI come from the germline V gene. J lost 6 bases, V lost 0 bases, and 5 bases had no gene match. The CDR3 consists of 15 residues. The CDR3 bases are TGTGCCAGCAGTTACTCCATAGGGACAGGGCATGGCTACACCTTC. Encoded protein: CASSYSIGTGHGYTF.

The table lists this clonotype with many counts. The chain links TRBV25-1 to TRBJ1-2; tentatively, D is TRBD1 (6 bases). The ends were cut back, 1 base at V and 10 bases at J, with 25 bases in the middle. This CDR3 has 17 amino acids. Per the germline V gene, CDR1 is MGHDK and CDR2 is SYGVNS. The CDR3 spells CASSELGSRGGQFVYTF. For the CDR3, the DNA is TGTGCCAGCAGTGAATTAGGGAGTCGGGGGGGGCAGTTTGTCTACACCTTC.

The CDR3 DNA is TGTGCCAGCAGCTTGATCCCCAGGGTTAACGACGAGCAGTACTTC. It encodes CASSLIPRVNDEQYF. The chain couples TRBV5-4 to TRBJ2-7, with D perhaps matching TRBD1 (5 bases). CDR1 and CDR2 (germline): SGHNT, YYREEE (reference sequence). The CDR3 totals 15 residues. Trimming pared 1 base from V and 5 bases from J, leaving 16 bases between. The variable domain in full, completed from reference TRBV5-4 and TRBJ2-7, reads ETGVTQSPTHLIKTRGQQVTLRCSSQSGHNTVSWYQQALGQGPQFIFQYYREEENGRGNFPPRFSGLQFPNYSSELNVNALELDDSALYLCASSLIPRVNDEQYFGPGTRLTVT.

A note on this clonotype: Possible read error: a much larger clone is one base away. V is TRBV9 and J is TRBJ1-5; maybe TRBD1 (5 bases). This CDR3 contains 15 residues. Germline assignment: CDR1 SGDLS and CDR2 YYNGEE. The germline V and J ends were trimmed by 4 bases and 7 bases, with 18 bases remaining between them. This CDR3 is CASSPGGGGRQPQHF. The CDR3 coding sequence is TGTGCCAGCAGCCCCGGGGGGGGGGGTAGACAGCCCCAGCATTTT.

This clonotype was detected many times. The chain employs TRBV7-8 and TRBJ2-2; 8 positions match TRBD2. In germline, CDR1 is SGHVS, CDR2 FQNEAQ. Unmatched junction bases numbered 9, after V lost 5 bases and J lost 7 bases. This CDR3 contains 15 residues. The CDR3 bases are TGTGCCAGCAGCCCGGGGGGGGGCGTAAGCGGGGAGCTGTTTTTT. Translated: CASSPGGGVSGELFF.

The CDR3 DNA reads TGTGCCAGCGGCACCGGGGATATAGCGGGAGGGCCCTACAATGAGCAGTTCTTC. It encodes CASGTGDIAGGPYNEQFF. The chain is built from TRBV6-6 and TRBJ2-1, with TRBD2 identical over 11 bases. The V gene's germline CDR1 is MNHNY and CDR2 SVGAGI (reference sequence). This CDR3 region has 18 residues. The ends lost 8 bases at V and 2 bases at J; junction bases unmatched: 14.

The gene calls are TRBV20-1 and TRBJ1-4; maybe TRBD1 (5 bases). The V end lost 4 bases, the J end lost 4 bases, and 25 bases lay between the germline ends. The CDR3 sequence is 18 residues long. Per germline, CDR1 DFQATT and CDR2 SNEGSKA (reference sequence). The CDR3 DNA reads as TGCAGTGCTACGGGACTAGCGGGAGGACGCGAGTATAATGAAAAACTGTTTTTT. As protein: CSATGLAGGREYNEKLFF.

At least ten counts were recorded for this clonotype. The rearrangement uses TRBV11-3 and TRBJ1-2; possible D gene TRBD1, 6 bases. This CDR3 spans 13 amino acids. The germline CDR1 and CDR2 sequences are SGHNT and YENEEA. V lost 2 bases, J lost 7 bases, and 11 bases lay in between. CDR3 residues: CASSLSTRGGYTF. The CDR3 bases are TGTGCCAGCAGCTTAAGTACCAGGGGTGGCTACACCTTC.

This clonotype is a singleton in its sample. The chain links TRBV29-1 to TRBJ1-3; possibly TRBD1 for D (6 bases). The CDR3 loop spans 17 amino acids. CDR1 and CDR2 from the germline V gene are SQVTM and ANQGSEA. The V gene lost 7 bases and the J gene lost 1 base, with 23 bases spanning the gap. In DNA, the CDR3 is TGCAGCGCCCAGTCCAGGGGTCCGCGGGGGTCTGGAAACACCATATATTTT. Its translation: CSAQSRGPRGSGNTIYF. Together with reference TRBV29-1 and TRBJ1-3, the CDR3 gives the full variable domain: SAVISQKPSRDICQRGTSLTIQCQVDSQVTMMFWYRQQPGQSLTLIATANQGSEATYESGFVIDKFPISRPNLTFSTLTVSNMSPEDSSIYLCSAQSRGPRGSGNTIYFGEGSWLTVV.

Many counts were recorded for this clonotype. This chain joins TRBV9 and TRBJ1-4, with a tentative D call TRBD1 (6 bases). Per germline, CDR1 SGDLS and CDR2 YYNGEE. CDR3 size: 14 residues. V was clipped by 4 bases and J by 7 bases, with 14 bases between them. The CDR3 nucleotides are TGTGCCAGCAGCAACCCTGGGGGGCCTGAAAAACTGTTTTTT. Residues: CASSNPGGPEKLFF.

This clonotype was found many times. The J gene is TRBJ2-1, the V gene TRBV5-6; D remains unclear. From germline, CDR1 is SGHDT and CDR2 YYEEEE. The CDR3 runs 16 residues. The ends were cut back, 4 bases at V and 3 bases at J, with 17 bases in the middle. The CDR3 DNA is TGTGCCAGCAGCCTGTTCGACACGTTGGGCTACAATGAGCAGTTCTTC. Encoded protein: CASSLFDTLGYNEQFF.

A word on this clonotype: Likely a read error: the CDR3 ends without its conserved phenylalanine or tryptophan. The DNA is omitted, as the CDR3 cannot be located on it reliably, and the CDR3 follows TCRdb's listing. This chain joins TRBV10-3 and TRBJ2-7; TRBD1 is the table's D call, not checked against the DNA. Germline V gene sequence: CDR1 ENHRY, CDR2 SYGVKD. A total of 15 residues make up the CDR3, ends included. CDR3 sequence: CAISERGRVATSSTS.

The DNA for the CDR3 is TGTGCCAGCAGTGAGTCAGGGGGCCCCACAGATACGCAGTATTTT. Protein: CASSESGGPTDTQYF. The rearrangement uses TRBV6-1 and TRBJ2-3; 8 bases align to TRBD1. V was pared by 3 bases and J by 2 bases, with 4 bases of the junction left unmatched. Germline V lookup: CDR1 MNHNS, CDR2 SASEGT. The length of the CDR3 is 15 residues.

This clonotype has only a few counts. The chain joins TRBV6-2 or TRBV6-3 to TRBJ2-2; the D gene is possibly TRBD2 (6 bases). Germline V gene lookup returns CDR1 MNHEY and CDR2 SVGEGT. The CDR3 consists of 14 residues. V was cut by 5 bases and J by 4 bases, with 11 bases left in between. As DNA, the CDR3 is TGTGCCAGCAGTAGACTAGTGAGCACCGGGGAGCTGTTTTTT. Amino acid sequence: CASSRLVSTGELFF.

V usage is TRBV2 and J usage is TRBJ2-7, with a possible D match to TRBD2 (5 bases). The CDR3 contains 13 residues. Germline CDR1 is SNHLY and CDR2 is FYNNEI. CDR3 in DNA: TGTGCTAGGCCGAGGACTCGGATCCACGAGCAGTACTTC. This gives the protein CARPRTRIHEQYF.

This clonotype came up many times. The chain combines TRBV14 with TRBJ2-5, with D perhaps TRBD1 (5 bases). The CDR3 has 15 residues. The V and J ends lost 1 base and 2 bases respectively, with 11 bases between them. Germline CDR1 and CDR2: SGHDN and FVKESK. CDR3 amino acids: CASSQGDRIQETQYF. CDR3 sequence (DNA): TGTGCCAGCAGCCAAGGTGACAGAATACAAGAGACCCAGTACTTC.

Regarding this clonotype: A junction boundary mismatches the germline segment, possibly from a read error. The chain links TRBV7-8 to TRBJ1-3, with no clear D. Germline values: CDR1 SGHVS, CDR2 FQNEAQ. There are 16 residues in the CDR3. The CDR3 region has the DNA TGTGCCAGCAGCTTAGAAGCGTCCTCCTCTGGAAACACCATGTATTTT. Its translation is CASSLEASSSGNTMYF. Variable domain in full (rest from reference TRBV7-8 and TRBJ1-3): GAGVSQSPRYKVAKRGQDVALRCDPISGHVSLFWYQQALGQGPEFLTYFQNEAQLDKSGLPSDRFFAERPEGSVSTLKIQRTQQEDSAVYLCASSLEASSSGNTMYFGEGSWLTVV.

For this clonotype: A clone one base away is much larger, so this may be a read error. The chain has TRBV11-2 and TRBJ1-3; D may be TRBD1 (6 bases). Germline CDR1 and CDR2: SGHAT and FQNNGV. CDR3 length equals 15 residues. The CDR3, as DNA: TGTGCCAGCAGCTTAGAATTGATACAGGGAAACACCACATATTTT. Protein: CASSLELIQGNTTYF.

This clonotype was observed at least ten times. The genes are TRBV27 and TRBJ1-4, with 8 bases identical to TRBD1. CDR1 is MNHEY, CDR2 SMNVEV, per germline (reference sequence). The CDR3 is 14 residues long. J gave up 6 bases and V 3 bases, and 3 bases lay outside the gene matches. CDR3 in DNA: TGTGCCAGCAGTTTGACAGGGGTATATGAAAAACTGTTTTTT. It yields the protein CASSLTGVYEKLFF. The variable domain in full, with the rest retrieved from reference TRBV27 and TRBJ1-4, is EAQVTQNPRYLITVTGKKLTVTCSQNMNHEYMSWYRQDPGLGLRQIYYSMNVEVTDKGDVPEGYKVSRKEKRNFPLILESPSPNQTSLYFCASSLTGVYEKLFFGSGTQLSVL.

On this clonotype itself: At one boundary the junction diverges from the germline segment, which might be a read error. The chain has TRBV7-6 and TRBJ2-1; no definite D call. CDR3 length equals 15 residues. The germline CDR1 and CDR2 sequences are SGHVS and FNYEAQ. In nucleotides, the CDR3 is TGTGCCAGCAGCTTAAGTCCGGTCACCTACAATGAGCAGCTCTTC. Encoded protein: CASSLSPVTYNEQLF. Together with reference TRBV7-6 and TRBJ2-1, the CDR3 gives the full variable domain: GAGVSQSPRYKVTKRGQDVALRCDPISGHVSLYWYRQALGQGPEFLTYFNYEAQQDKSGLPNDRFSAERPEGSISTLTIQRTEQRDSAMYRCASSLSPVTYNEQLFGPGTRLTVL.

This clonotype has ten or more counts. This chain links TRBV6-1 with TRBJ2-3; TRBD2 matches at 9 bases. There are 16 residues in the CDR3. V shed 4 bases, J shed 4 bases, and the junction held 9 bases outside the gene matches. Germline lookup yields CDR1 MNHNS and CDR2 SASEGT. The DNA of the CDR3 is TGTGCCAGCAGTGCCATGACTAGCGGAGGGGCAGATACGCAGTATTTT. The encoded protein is CASSAMTSGGADTQYF.

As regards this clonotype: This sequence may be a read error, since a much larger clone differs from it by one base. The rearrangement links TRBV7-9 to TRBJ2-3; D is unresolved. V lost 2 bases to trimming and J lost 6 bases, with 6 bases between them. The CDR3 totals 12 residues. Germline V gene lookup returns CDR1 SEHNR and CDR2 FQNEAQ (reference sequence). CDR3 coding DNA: TGTGCCAGCAGCTTATCTGGGGATACGCAGTATTTT. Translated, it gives CASSLSGDTQYF.

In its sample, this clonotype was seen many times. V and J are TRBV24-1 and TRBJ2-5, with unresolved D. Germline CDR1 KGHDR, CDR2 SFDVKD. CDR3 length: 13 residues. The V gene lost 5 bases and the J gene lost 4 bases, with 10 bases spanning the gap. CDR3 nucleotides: TGTGCCACCAGTGTGTCCCCCTCAGAGACCCAGTACTTC. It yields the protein CATSVSPSETQYF.

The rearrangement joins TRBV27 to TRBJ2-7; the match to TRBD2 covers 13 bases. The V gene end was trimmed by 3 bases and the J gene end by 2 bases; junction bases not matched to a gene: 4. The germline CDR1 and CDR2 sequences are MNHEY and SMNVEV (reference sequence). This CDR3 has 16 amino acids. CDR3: CASSFQTSGGPYEQYF. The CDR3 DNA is TGTGCCAGCAGTTTCCAGACTAGCGGGGGGCCCTACGAGCAGTACTTC.

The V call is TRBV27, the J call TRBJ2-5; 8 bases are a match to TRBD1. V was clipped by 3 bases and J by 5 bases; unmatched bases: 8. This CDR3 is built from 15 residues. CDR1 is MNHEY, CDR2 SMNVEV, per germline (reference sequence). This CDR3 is CASSLGQGAIETQYF. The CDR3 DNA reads TGTGCCAGCAGTTTGGGTCAGGGGGCCATCGAGACCCAGTACTTC.

The CDR3, as DNA: TGTGCCAGTAGTATCCCCAGGGGGAGGCCCCAACAGTATTTT. This gives the protein CASSIPRGRPQQYF. The chain combines TRBV19 with TRBJ2-3; D possibly corresponds to TRBD1 (7 bases). Germline V gene lookup returns CDR1 LNHDA and CDR2 SQIVND (reference sequence). V was clipped by 3 bases and J by 12 bases, with 19 bases between them. The CDR3 totals 14 residues.

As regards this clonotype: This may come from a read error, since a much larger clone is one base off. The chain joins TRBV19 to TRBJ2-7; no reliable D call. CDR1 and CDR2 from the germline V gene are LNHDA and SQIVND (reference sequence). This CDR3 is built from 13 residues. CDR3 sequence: CAGSIKRNYEQYF. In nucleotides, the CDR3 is TGTGCCGGTAGTATTAAGAGGAACTACGAGCAGTACTTC.